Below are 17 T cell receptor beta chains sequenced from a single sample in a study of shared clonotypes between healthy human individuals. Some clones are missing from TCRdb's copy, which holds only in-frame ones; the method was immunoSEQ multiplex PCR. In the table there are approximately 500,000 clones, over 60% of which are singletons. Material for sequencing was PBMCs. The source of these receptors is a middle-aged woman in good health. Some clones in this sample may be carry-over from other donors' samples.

Here the CDR3 reads CASRAGTLKNTGELFF. In DNA form, the CDR3 reads TGTGCCAGCAGGGCCGGGACTCTGAAGAACACCGGGGAGCTGTTTTTT. The chain couples TRBV5-4 to TRBJ2-2, with D maybe TRBD2 (6 bases). Germline-derived CDR1 and CDR2 are SGHNT and YYREEE (reference sequence). V dropped 5 bases and J dropped 1 base, with 15 bases sitting between them. CDR3 length equals 16 residues.

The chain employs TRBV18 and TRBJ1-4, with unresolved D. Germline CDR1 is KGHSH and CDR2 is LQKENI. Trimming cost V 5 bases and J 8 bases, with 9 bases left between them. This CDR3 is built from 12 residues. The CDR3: CASSSASEKLFF. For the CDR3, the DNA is TGTGCCAGCTCATCTGCGAGCGAAAAACTGTTTTTT.

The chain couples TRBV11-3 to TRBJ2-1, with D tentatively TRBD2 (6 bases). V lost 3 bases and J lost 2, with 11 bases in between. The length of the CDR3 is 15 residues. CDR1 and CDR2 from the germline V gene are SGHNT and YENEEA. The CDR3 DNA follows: TGTGCCAGCAGCTTTAGAGGAGGGACCTACAATGAGCAGTTCTTC. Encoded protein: CASSFRGGTYNEQFF.

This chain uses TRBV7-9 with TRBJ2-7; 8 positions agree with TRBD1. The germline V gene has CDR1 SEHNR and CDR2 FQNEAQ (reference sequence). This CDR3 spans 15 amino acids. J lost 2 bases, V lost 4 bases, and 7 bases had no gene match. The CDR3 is CASSSTRQGTYEQYF. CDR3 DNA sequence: TGTGCCAGCAGCTCAACCCGACAGGGGACCTACGAGCAGTACTTC.

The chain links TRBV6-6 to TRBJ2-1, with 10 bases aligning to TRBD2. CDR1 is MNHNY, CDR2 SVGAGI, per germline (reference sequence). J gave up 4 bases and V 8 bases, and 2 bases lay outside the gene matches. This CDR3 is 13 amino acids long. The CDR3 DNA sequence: TGTGCCAGCGCTAGCGGGGGTTACAATGAGCAGTTCTTC. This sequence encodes CASASGGYNEQFF.

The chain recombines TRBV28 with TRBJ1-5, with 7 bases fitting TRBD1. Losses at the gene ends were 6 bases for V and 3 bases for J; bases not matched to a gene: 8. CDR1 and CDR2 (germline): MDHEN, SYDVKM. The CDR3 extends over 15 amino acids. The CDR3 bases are TGTGCCAGCAGCCGGGTCGACAGGGACAATCAGCCCCAGCATTTT. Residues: CASSRVDRDNQPQHF.

The CDR3 region is CASSLGKEDTQYF. The CDR3 region has the DNA TGTGCCAGCAGCTTAGGGAAGGAGGATACGCAGTATTTT. The rearrangement joins TRBV7-2 to TRBJ2-3; D is ambiguous. The CDR3 has 13 residues. The V gene lost 1 base and the J gene lost 6 bases, with 8 bases spanning the gap. In germline, CDR1 is SGHTA, CDR2 FQGNSA.

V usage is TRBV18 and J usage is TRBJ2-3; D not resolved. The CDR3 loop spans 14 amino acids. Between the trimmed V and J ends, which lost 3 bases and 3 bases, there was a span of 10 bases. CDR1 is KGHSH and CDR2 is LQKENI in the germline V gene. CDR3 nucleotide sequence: TGTGCCAGCTCACCTGCTGTCACAACAGATACGCAGTATTTT. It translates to CASSPAVTTDTQYF.

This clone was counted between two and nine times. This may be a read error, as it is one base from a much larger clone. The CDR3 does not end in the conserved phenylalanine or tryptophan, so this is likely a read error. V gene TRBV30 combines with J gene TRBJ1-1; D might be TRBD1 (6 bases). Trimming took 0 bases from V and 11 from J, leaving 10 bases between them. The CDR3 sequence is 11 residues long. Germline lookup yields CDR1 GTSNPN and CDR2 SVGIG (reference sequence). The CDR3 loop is CAWSVHRAAFL. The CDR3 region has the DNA TGTGCCTGGAGTGTACACAGGGCCGCTTTCCTT.

The DNA for the CDR3 is TGTGCCACCAGCTGGCTCGGGACTGAGCAGTTCTTC. Translating it yields CATSWLGTEQFF. The rearrangement joins TRBV15 to TRBJ2-1; D might be TRBD1 or TRBD2, each matching 5 bases. Trimming took off 5 bases at V and 9 bases at J, with 11 bases between the two ends. The germline V gene encodes CDR1 LNHNV and CDR2 YYDKDF (reference sequence). The CDR3 length is 12 residues. The entire variable domain, with the rest obtained from reference TRBV15 and TRBJ2-1, is as follows: DAMVIQNPRYQVTQFGKPVTLSCSQTLNHNVMYWYQQKSSQAPKLLFHYYDKDFNNEADTPDNFQSRRPNTSFCFLDIRSPGLGDTAMYLCATSWLGTEQFFGPGTRLTVL.

The CDR3 loop reads CASSQPTGAVITDTQYF. The CDR3 DNA is TGTGCCAGCAGCCAACCGACAGGGGCTGTCATCACAGATACGCAGTATTTT. This sequence joins TRBV5-4 and TRBJ2-3; 8 nucleotides align to TRBD1. V trimming: 4 bases; J trimming: 2 bases; junction bases outside the gene matches: 12. This CDR3 spans 17 amino acids. CDR1 is SGHNT and CDR2 is YYREEE in the germline V gene (reference sequence). The full variable domain, completed using reference TRBV5-4 and TRBJ2-3, is ETGVTQSPTHLIKTRGQQVTLRCSSQSGHNTVSWYQQALGQGPQFIFQYYREEENGRGNFPPRFSGLQFPNYSSELNVNALELDDSALYLCASSQPTGAVITDTQYFGPGTRLTVL.

In DNA, the CDR3 is TGTGCCAGCAGCCAAGGACTAGCGGGAGCTCTGCAGTACTTC. Protein sequence: CASSQGLAGALQYF. V usage is TRBV4-2 and J usage is TRBJ2-5, with 12 bases fitting TRBD2. Germline loops: CDR1 LGHNA, CDR2 YNFKEQ. The CDR3 sequence is 14 residues long. Trimming cost V 1 base and J 11 bases; bases outside gene matches: 5.

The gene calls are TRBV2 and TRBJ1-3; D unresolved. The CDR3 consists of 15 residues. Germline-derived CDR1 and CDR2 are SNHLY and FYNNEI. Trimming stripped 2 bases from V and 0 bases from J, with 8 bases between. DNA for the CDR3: TGTGCCAGCAGTGAAAATGTCGACTCTGGAAACACCATATATTTT. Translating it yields CASSENVDSGNTIYF.

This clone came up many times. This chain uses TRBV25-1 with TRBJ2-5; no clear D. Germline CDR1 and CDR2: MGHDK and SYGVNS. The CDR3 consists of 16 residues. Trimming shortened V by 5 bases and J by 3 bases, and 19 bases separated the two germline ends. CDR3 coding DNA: TGTGCCAGCAGTATAGTACACCTAAGTGGGAAAGAGACCCAGTACTTC. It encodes CASSIVHLSGKETQYF. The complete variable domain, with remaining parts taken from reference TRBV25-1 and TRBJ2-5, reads EADIYQTPRYLVIGTGKKITLECSQTMGHDKMYWYQQDPGMELHLIHYSYGVNSTEKGDLSSESTVSRIRTEHFPLTLESARPSHTSQYLCASSIVHLSGKETQYFGPGTRLLVL.

Here the CDR3 reads CASSLTSGNEQYF. The CDR3 DNA follows: TGTGCCAGCAGTTTAACTAGCGGGAACGAGCAGTACTTC. The chain combines TRBV28 with TRBJ2-5; 10 bases are shared with TRBD2. The J call may be wrong; the DNA end is better matched by TRBJ2-7. Germline CDR1 and CDR2: MDHEN and SYDVKM. The length of the CDR3 is 13 residues.

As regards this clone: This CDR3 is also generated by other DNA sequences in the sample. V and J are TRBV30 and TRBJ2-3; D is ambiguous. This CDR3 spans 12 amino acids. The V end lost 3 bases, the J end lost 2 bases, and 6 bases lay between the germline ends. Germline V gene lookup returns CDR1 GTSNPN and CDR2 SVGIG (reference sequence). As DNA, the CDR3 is TGTGCCTGGAGCACTGCCACAGATACGCAGTATTTT. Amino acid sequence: CAWSTATDTQYF.

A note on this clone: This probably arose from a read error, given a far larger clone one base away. The DNA for the CDR3 is TGTGCCAGCAGCCACTCCTACGAGCAGTACTTC. Residues: CASSHSYEQYF. This chain connects TRBV5-6 to TRBJ2-5; D gene uncertain. The end of the DNA aligns better with TRBJ2-7, so the J call may be wrong. There are 11 residues in the CDR3. From germline, CDR1 is SGHDT and CDR2 YYEEEE.